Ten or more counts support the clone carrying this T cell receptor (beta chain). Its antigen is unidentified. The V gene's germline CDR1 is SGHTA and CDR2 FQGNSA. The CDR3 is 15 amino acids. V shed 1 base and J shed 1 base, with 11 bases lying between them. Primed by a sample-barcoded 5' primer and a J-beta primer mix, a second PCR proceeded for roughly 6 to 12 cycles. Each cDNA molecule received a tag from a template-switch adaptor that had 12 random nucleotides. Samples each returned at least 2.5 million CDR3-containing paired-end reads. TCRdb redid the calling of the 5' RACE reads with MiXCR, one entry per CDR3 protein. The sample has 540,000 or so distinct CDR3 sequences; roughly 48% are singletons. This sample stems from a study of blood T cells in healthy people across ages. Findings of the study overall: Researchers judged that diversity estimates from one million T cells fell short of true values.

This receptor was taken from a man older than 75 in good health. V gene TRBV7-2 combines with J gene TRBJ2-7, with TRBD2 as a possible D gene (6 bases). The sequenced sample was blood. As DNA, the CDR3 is TGTGCCAGCAGCTTAGGAGTAGCGGTTTCCTACGAGCAGTACTTC. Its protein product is CASSLGVAVSYEQYF.